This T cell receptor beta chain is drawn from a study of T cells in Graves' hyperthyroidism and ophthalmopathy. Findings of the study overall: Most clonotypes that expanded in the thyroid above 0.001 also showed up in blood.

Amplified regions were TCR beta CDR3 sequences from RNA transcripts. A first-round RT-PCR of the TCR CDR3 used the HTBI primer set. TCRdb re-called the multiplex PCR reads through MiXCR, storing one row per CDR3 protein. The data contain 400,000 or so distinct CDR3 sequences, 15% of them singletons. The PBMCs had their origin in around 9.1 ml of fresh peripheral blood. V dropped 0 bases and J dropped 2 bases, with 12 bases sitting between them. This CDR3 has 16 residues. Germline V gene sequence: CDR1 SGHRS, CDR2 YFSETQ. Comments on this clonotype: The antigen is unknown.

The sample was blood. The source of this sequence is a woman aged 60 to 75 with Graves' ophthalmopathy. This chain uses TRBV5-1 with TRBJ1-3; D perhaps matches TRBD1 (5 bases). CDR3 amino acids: CASSLEATAPGNTIYF. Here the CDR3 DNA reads TGCGCCAGCAGCTTGGAAGCGACAGCCCCTGGAAACACCATATATTTT.